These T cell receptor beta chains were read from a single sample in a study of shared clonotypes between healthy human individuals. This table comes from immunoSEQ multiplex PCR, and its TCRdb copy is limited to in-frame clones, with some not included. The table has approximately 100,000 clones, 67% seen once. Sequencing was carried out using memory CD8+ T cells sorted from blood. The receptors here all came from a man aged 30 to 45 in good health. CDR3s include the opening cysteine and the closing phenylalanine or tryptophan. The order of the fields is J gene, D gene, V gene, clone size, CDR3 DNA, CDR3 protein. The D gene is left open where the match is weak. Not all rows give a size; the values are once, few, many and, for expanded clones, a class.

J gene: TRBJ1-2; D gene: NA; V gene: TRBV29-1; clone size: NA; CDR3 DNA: TGCAGCGTTGACCGCCAGAACTATGGCTACACCTTC; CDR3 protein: CSVDRQNYGYTF
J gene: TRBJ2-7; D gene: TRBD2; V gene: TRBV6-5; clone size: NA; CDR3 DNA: TGTGCCAGCAGTTACTCGGGAGGGCCTTCCTACGAGCAGTACTTC; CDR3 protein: CASSYSGGPSYEQYF
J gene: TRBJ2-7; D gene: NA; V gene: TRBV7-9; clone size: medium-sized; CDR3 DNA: TGTGCCAGCAGCTCTCCGAGCTCTCCCTACGAGCAGTACTTC; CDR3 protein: CASSSPSSPYEQYF
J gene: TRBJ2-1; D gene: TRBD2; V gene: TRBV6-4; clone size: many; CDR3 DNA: TGTGCCAGCAGTTCCACTAGCGGCTCCTACAATGAGCAGTTCTTC; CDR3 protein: CASSSTSGSYNEQFF
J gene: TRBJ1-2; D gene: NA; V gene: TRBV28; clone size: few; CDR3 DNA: TGTGCCAGCAGCCTTAGATATGGCTACACCTTC; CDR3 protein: CASSLRYGYTF
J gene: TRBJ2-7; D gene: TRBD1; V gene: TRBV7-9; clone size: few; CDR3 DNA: TGTGCCAGCAGCCCCAGGGACAGGCTCTACGAGCAGTACTTC; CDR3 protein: CASSPRDRLYEQYF
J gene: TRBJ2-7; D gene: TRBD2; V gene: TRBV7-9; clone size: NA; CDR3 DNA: TGTGCCAGCAGCCCCGGTCAAGGGACTAGCGGGACTCACGAGCAGTACTTC; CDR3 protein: CASSPGQGTSGTHEQYF
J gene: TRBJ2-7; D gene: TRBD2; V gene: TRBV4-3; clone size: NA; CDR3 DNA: TGCGCCAGCAGCCAAGTCGGGACTAGCGGGTACGAGCAGTACTTC; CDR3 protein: CASSQVGTSGYEQYF
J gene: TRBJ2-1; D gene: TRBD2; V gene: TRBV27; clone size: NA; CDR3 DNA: TGTGCCAGCAGTTTACAAACTGATGGGATCGGGACTAGCGGGTACAATGAGCAGTTCTTC; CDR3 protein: CASSLQTDGIGTSGYNEQFF
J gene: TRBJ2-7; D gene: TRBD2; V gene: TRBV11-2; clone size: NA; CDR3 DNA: TGTGCCAGCAGCTCCTTACTAGCGGGACTTTACGAGCAGTACTTC; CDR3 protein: CASSSLLAGLYEQYF
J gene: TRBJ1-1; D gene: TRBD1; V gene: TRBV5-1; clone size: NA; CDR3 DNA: TGCGCCAGCAGCCAGGACAGGCGGATGAACACTGAAGCTTTCTTT; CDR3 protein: CASSQDRRMNTEAFF
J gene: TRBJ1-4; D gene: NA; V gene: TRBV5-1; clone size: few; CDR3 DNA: TGCGCCAGCAGCTTGGGAGTACTAGGGACGGGGTCAGACCTGGCGGGGGAAAAACTGTTTTTT; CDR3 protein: CASSLGVLGTGSDLAGEKLFF
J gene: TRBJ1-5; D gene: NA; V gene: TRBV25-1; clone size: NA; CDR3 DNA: TGTGCCAGCAGTGGGCAGGGGAGTAATCAGCCCCAGCATTTT; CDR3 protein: CASSGQGSNQPQHF
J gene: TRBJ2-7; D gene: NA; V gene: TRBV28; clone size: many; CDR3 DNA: TGTGCCAGCAGGCCGGGACACTTCTACGAGCAGTACTTC; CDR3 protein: CASRPGHFYEQYF
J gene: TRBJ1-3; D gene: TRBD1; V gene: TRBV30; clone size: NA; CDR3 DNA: TGTGCCTGGAGGTTCAAGGGACAGGGCCTCTCTGGAAACACCATATATTTT; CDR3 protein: CAWRFKGQGLSGNTIYF
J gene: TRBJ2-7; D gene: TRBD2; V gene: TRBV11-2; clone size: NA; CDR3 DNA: TGTGCCAGCACCCCACTATCATTGGCGGGAGCTCCGTACGAGCAGTACTTC; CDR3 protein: CASTPLSLAGAPYEQYF
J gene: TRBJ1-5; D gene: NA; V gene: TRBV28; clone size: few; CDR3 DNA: TGTGCCAGCGGGGTTTATAGCAATCAGCCCCAGCATTTT; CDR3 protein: CASGVYSNQPQHF
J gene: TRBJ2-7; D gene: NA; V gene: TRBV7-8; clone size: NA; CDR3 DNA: TGTGCCAGCAGCTCTAGCGGACAGGGTTTCTACGAGCAGTACTTC; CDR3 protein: CASSSSGQGFYEQYF
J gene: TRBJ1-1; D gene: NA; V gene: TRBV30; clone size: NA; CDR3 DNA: TGTGCCTGGATTGGGGGGTGGAGGAACACTGAAGCTTTCTTT; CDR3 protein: CAWIGGWRNTEAFF
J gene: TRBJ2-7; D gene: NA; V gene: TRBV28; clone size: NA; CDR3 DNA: TGTGCCAGCAAATCTAGTATCTACGAGCAGTACTTC; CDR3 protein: CASKSSIYEQYF
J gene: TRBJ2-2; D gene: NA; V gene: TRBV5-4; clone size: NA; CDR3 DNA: TGTGCCAGCAGGGGGGAGTTAGGCGGAACCGGGGAGCTGTTTTTT; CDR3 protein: CASRGELGGTGELFF
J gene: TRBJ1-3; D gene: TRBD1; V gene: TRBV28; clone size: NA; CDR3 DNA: TGTGCCAGCAGTACACCCTATAGGGACAGGGGGTCCTCTGGAAACACCATATATTTT; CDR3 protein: CASSTPYRDRGSSGNTIYF
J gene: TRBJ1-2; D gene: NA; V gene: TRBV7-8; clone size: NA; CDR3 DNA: TGTGCCAGCAGCTTGTTTAGGGGTGAGAGCTATGGCTACACCTTC; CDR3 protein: CASSLFRGESYGYTF
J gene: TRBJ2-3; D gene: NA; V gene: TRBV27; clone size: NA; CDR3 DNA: TGTGCCAGCAGTTTATTAGGGGGTGAAGATACGCAGTATTTT; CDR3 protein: CASSLLGGEDTQYF
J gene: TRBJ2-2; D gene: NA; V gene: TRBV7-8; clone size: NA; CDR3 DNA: TGTGCCAGCAGCTTATTTAGGGGTGGGGAGCTGTTTTTT; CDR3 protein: CASSLFRGGELFF
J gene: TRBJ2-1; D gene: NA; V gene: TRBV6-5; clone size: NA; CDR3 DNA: TGTGCCAGCACCCCAGTGAGCGGGTACTACAATGAGCAGTTCTTC; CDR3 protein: CASTPVSGYYNEQFF
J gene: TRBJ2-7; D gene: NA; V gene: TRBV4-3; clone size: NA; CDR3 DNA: TGCGCCAGCAGCACCACTCTAGGGCGCTACGAGCAGTACTTC; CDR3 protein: CASSTTLGRYEQYF
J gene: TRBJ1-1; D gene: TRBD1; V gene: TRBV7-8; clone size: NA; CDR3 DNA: TGTGCCAGCAGCCCCAATCGACAGGGGTCCGTTTCTGAAGCTTTCTTT; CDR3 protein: CASSPNRQGSVSEAFF
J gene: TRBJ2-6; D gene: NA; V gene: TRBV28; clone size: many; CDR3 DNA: TGTGCCAGCAGTCCAGGAGCGCCGACTGGGGCCAACGTCCTGACTTTC; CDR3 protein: CASSPGAPTGANVLTF
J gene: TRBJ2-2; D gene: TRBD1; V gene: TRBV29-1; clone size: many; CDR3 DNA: TGCAGCGTACCCAAGCCCGGGACAGGGGATTCCGGGGAGCTGTTTTTT; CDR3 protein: CSVPKPGTGDSGELFF
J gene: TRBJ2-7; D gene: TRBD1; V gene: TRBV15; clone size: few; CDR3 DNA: TGTGCCACCAGCAGAGGGACAGGGAGTAACGAGCAGTACTTC; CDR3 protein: CATSRGTGSNEQYF
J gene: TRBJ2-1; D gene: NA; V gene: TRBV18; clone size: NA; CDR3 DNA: TGTGCCAGCTCCCTACCACTAGTAGAGAACAATGAGCAGTTCTTC; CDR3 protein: CASSLPLVENNEQFF
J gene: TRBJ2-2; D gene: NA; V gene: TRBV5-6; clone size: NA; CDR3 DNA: TGTGCCAGCAGCTTGCTTGGCGGGATAAGGACCGGGGAGCTGTTTTTT; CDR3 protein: CASSLLGGIRTGELFF
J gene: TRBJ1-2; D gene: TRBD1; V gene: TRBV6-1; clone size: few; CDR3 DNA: TGTGCCAGCAGTCCACAGGGGGGCCGAGAAGGCTACACCTTC; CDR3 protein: CASSPQGGREGYTF
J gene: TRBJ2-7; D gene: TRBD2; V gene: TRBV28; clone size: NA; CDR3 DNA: TGTGCCAGCACACGGACTAGCGGGCTTACCCTTACATACGAGCAGTACTTC; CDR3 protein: CASTRTSGLTLTYEQYF
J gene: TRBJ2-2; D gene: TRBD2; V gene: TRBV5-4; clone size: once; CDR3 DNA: TGTGCCAGCAGCTTGAAGGGCGGGAGGAACACCGGGGAGCTGTTTTTT; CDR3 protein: CASSLKGGRNTGELFF
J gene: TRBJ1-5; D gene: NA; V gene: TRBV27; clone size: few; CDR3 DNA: TGTGCCAGCAGTTTATTGGGGGGCGCCCAGCCCCAGCATTTT; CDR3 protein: CASSLLGGAQPQHF
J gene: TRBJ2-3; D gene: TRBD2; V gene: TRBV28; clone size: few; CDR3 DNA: TGTGCCAGCAGTTTAAGGGGACTAGGCACAGATACGCAGTATTTT; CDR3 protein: CASSLRGLGTDTQYF
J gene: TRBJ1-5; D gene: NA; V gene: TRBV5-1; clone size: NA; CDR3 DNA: TGCGCCAGCAGCTTAAGACACGGGGATCAGCCCCAGCATTTT; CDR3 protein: CASSLRHGDQPQHF
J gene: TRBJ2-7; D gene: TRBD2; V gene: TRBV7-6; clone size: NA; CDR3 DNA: TGTGCCAGCAGTTCCCTAGCGGTTGGCGAGCAGTACTTC; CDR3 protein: CASSSLAVGEQYF
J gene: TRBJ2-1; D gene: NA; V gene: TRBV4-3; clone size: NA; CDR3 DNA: TGCGCCAGCAGCCAACATTACCGGGACACCAGCTCCTACAATGAGCAGTTCTTC; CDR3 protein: CASSQHYRDTSSYNEQFF
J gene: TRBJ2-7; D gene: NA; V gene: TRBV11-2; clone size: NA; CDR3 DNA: TGTGCCAGCAGCTTAGGTCAGATTACCTCCTACGAGCAGTACTTC; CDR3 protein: CASSLGQITSYEQYF
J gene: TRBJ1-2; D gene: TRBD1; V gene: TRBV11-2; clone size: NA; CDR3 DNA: TGTGCCAGCAGCCCAACAGGGGGCTCCGGCGGCTACACCTTC; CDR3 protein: CASSPTGGSGGYTF
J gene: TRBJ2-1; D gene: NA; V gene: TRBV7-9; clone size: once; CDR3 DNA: TGTGCCAGCAGCTTAGATCCCTTGCATGAGCAGTTCTTC; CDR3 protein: CASSLDPLHEQFF
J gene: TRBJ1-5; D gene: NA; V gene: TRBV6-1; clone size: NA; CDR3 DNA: TGTGCCAGCAGTGAATCGAAAGGACGGGGATATAGCAATCAGCCCCAGCATTTT; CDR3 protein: CASSESKGRGYSNQPQHF
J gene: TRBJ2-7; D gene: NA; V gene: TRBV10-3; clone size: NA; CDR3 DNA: TGTGCCACGGGGACACCGATGTACGAGCAGTACTTC; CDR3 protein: CATGTPMYEQYF
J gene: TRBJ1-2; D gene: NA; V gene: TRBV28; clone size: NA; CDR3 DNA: TGTGCCAGCAGCGGGTACGACTATGGCTACACCTTC; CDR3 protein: CASSGYDYGYTF
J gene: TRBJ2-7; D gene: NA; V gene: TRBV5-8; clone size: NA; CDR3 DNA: TGTGCCAGCAGCTTCCGTCTTCCCTACGAGCAGTACTTC; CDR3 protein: CASSFRLPYEQYF
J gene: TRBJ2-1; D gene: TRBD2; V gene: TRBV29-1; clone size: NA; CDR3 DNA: TGCAGCGTTGAATCGGGACTAATCAATGAGCAGTTCTTC; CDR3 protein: CSVESGLINEQFF
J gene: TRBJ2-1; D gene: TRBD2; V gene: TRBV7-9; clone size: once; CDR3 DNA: TGTGCCAGCAGCTTAGACCCCAGCGGGAGCCACAATGAGCAGTTCTTC; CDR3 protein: CASSLDPSGSHNEQFF
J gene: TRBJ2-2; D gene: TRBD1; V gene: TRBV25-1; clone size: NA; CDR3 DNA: TGTGCCAGCAGTGAAACAGGGGGGAACACCGGGGAGCTGTTTTTT; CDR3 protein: CASSETGGNTGELFF
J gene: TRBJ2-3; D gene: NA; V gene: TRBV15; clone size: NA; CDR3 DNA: TGTGCCACCAGCAGAGATCGCGGGACGGATACGCAGTATTTT; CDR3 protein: CATSRDRGTDTQYF
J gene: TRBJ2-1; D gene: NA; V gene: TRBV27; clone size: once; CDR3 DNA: TGTGCCAGCAGTCCTTGGGGGGGGCTACTCTACAATGAGCAGTTCTTC; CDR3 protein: CASSPWGGLLYNEQFF
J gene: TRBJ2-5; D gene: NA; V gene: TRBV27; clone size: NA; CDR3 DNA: TGTGCCAGCAGGTCAGGGTCCCAAGAGACCCAGTACTTC; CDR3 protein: CASRSGSQETQYF
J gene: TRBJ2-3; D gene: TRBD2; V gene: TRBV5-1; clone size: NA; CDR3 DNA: TGCGCCAGCAGCCGCGGGACTAGCGGATCAGATACGCAGTATTTT; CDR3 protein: CASSRGTSGSDTQYF